The 25 T cell receptor beta chains below all came from one sample that was sequenced in a study of T-cell reconstitution after alpha-beta-depleted transplantation in children. TCRbeta library construction was performed incorporating unique molecular identifiers. TCRdb fed the PCR reads into MiXCR, producing one record per CDR3 protein. Here the sample spans about 290,000 distinct CDR3 sequences, 10% being singletons. The input for sequencing was PBMCs, taken before TCRalphabeta/CD19-depleted stem cell transplant. These receptors were collected from a boy in the first two years of life with acute myeloid leukemia, due to receive a stem cell transplant.

This clonotype was recorded a few times. The chain recombines TRBV6-4 with TRBJ1-1; D not certain. Germline V gives CDR1 MRHNA, CDR2 SNTAGT. The CDR3 is 14 amino acids. The V and J ends lost 5 bases and 0 bases respectively, with 10 bases between them. In DNA, the CDR3 is TGTGCCAGCAGTTTTGAATGGATGAACACTGAAGCTTTCTTT. This sequence encodes CASSFEWMNTEAFF.

This clonotype was recorded at least ten times. The chain links TRBV7-2 to TRBJ2-7; 11 nucleotides line up with TRBD1. Germline assignment: CDR1 SGHTA and CDR2 FQGNSA. V was clipped by 5 bases and J by 7 bases; unmatched bases: 7. CDR3 length: 14 amino acids. The CDR3 loop reads CASSPWDRGGEQYF. In nucleotides, the CDR3 is TGTGCCAGCAGCCCCTGGGACAGGGGGGGAGAGCAGTACTTC. Looking up the rest from reference TRBV7-2 and TRBJ2-7 gives the full variable domain: GAGVSQSPSNKVTEKGKDVELRCDPISGHTALYWYRQSLGQGLEFLIYFQGNSAPDKSGLPSDRFSAERTGGSVSTLTIQRTQQEDSAVYLCASSPWDRGGEQYFGPGTRLTVT.

This clonotype was seen at least ten times. The chain is built from TRBV13 and TRBJ2-7; D call uncertain. V dropped 4 bases and J dropped 5 bases, with 6 bases sitting between them. Germline V CDR1 and CDR2: PRHDT, FYEKMQ (reference sequence). The CDR3 runs 11 residues. CDR3 sequence: CASSSIDEQYF. CDR3 in DNA: TGTGCCAGCAGCTCCATAGACGAGCAGTACTTC.

This clonotype has a count of ten or more. This rearrangement joins TRBV24-1 to TRBJ1-5; TRBD1 agrees at 9 bases. Unmatched junction bases numbered 1, after V lost 4 bases and J lost 1 base. Germline V lookup: CDR1 KGHDR, CDR2 SFDVKD. The CDR3 contains 15 residues. CDR3 loop: CATSEGQGSNQPQHF. CDR3 coding DNA: TGTGCCACCAGTGAGGGACAGGGAAGCAATCAGCCCCAGCATTTT.

This clonotype was seen at least ten times. CDR3 sequence: CASSLFSRTGGGGNQPQHF. In DNA, the CDR3 is TGTGCCAGCAGTTTATTCTCCCGAACAGGGGGCGGTGGCAATCAGCCCCAGCATTTT. This chain links TRBV27 with TRBJ1-5; 9 positions match TRBD1. V lost 1 base to trimming and J lost 2 bases; unmatched junction nucleotides: 12. Germline V gene lookup returns CDR1 MNHEY and CDR2 SMNVEV (reference sequence). This CDR3 comprises 19 residues.

Comments on this clonotype: One end of the junction is discordant with germline, which a read error may explain. The rearrangement uses TRBV20-1 and TRBJ2-2, with 7 bases fitting TRBD2. Germline-derived CDR1 and CDR2 are DFQATT and SNEGSKA (reference sequence). CDR3 length: 15 amino acids. The CDR3 sequence is CSALVAGRNTGELLF. CDR3 nucleotides: TGCAGTGCTCTCGTAGCGGGCAGGAACACCGGGGAGCTGCTTTTT.

This clonotype was counted many times. The chain links TRBV2 to TRBJ1-3; D remains unclear. CDR3 size: 14 residues. The germline gives CDR1 SNHLY, CDR2 FYNNEI. The V and J ends lost 3 bases and 2 bases respectively, with 8 bases between them. DNA for the CDR3: TGTGCCAGCAGTGACTTGGGAGCTGGAAACACCATATATTTT. Its protein is CASSDLGAGNTIYF.

There are many counts of this clonotype. The J gene is TRBJ2-1, the V gene TRBV27, with 8 bases fitting TRBD2. V lost 3 bases and J lost 10; bases outside the gene matches: 14. Looked up from germline, CDR1 is MNHEY and CDR2 is SMNVEV (reference sequence). The CDR3 covers 16 residues. The CDR3 loop is CASSFGGRSKEGEQFF. CDR3 DNA: TGTGCCAGCAGTTTTGGCGGGAGGTCGAAAGAGGGGGAGCAGTTCTTC.

The sample holds many counts of this clonotype. This chain links TRBV24-1 with TRBJ2-7; D not resolved. The V gene lost 4 bases and the J gene lost 3 bases, with 15 bases spanning the gap. CDR3 length equals 15 residues. From germline, CDR1 is KGHDR and CDR2 SFDVKD. The CDR3 loop is CATSERQESVYEQYF. The CDR3 DNA is TGTGCCACCAGTGAGCGTCAGGAGTCGGTCTACGAGCAGTACTTC.

This clonotype was observed at least ten times. V is TRBV6-2 or TRBV6-3 and J is TRBJ1-5; maybe TRBD1 (6 bases). Germline loops: CDR1 MNHEY, CDR2 SVGEGT. V was trimmed by 2 bases and J by 5 bases, leaving 13 bases between them. CDR3 length: 15 amino acids. This CDR3 reads CASSYGRGGDQPQHF. The CDR3, as DNA: TGTGCCAGCAGTTACGGCAGGGGAGGCGATCAGCCCCAGCATTTT.

This clonotype was found many times. V gene TRBV5-1 combines with J gene TRBJ2-3; 11 nucleotides agree with TRBD1. J lost 5 bases, V lost 4 bases, and 6 bases had no gene match. The CDR3 runs 15 residues. CDR1 and CDR2 from the germline V gene are SGHRS and YFSETQ. The CDR3 nucleotides are TGCGCCAGCAGCAGGACAGGGGGCCTCGGAGATACGCAGTATTTT. This sequence encodes CASSRTGGLGDTQYF.

The chain uses TRBV21-1 and TRBJ2-1; the DNA was not used to check the table's D call, TRBD1. TRBV21-1 has pseudogene status. The CDR3 runs 14 residues. The CDR3 sequence is CASSKADRADGQFF. The CDR3 DNA is TGTGCCAGCAGCAAAGCGGACAGGGCCGATGGGCAGTTCTTC.

In this sample, this clonotype turned up many times. The chain employs TRBV11-2 and TRBJ2-7; tentatively, D is TRBD2 (6 bases). This CDR3 spans 15 amino acids. The germline gives CDR1 SGHAT, CDR2 FQNNGV. Trimming removed 1 base at V and 2 bases at J, with 12 bases between. CDR3 region: CASSLVEGSTYEQYF. The CDR3, as DNA: TGTGCCAGCAGCTTAGTGGAGGGGTCCACCTACGAGCAGTACTTC.

This clonotype turned up a few times. V usage is TRBV20-1 and J usage is TRBJ2-1; weak D call: TRBD1 (6 bases). The CDR3 sequence is 14 residues long. Germline values: CDR1 DFQATT, CDR2 SNEGSKA (reference sequence). V shed 0 bases and J shed 6 bases, with 12 bases lying between them. This CDR3 reads CSARDLRGLNEQFF. The CDR3 nucleotides read TGCAGTGCTAGAGATCTCAGGGGTCTCAATGAGCAGTTCTTC.

This clonotype appeared many times. The chain links TRBV5-1 to TRBJ1-1; D is ambiguous. The CDR3 extends over 13 amino acids. Germline V gene sequence: CDR1 SGHRS, CDR2 YFSETQ. Trimming cost V 2 bases and J 3 bases, with 8 bases left between them. The CDR3 region is CASSFAGYTEAFF. CDR3 nucleotide sequence: TGCGCCAGCAGCTTCGCGGGGTACACTGAAGCTTTCTTT.

The sample holds many counts of this clonotype. The J gene is TRBJ2-5, the V gene TRBV2, with D perhaps matching TRBD2 (6 bases). Germline-derived CDR1 and CDR2 are SNHLY and FYNNEI. Trimming stripped 7 bases from V and 0 bases from J, with 12 bases between. CDR3 length equals 14 residues. The CDR3 loop reads CASKGGVNQETQYF. Here the CDR3 DNA reads TGTGCCAGCAAGGGCGGGGTCAACCAAGAGACCCAGTACTTC.

This clonotype was counted many times. This chain connects TRBV12-3 or TRBV12-4 to TRBJ1-3, with 7 nucleotides matching TRBD1. J lost 0 bases, V lost 7 bases, and 9 bases had no gene match. This CDR3 contains 16 residues. Written as DNA, the CDR3 is TGTGCCAGCATCAGGGGGGGCCGCTTCTCTGGAAACACCATATATTTT. It codes for CASIRGGRFSGNTIYF.

At least ten counts were recorded for this clonotype. This sequence joins TRBV7-9 and TRBJ1-1, with a tentative D call TRBD1 (6 bases). With 5 bases removed from V and 5 bases from J, the gap between germline ends came to 12 bases. This CDR3 spans 13 amino acids. The V gene's germline CDR1 is SEHNR and CDR2 FQNEAQ (reference sequence). The CDR3 region is CASSHTGLTEAFF. The DNA of the CDR3 is TGTGCCAGCAGCCATACAGGGTTGACTGAAGCTTTCTTT.

This clonotype was recorded at least ten times. The chain uses TRBV28 and TRBJ2-7, with 7 bases lining up with TRBD2. CDR1 is MDHEN, CDR2 SYDVKM, per germline. The ends lost 8 bases at V and 2 bases at J; junction bases unmatched: 9. The CDR3 consists of 14 residues. Written as DNA, the CDR3 is TGTGCCAGCTGGGGGGGGATAAGTACCTACGAGCAGTACTTC. This gives the protein CASWGGISTYEQYF. Drawing the rest from reference TRBV28 and TRBJ2-7, the complete variable domain is DVKVTQSSRYLVKRTGEKVFLECVQDMDHENMFWYRQDPGLGLRLIYFSYDVKMKEKGDIPEGYSVSREKKERFSLILESASTNQTSMYLCASWGGISTYEQYFGPGTRLTVT.

This clonotype was picked up many times. CDR3 sequence reads: CASSRSWPGETQYF. As DNA, the CDR3 is TGTGCCAGCAGCCGGAGCTGGCCCGGGGAGACCCAGTACTTC. J is TRBJ2-5 and V is TRBV11-2, with D uncertain. The germline V gene has CDR1 SGHAT and CDR2 FQNNGV. The CDR3 contains 14 residues. V lost 5 bases to trimming and J lost 5 bases, with 15 bases between them. The whole variable domain, filled in from reference TRBV11-2 and TRBJ2-5, reads EAGVAQSPRYKIIEKRQSVAFWCNPISGHATLYWYQQILGQGPKLLIQFQNNGVVDDSQLPKDRFSAERLKGVDSTLKIQPAKLEDSAVYLCASSRSWPGETQYFGPGTRLLVL.

This clonotype was recorded at least ten times. The gene calls are TRBV20-1 and TRBJ2-2; 12 bases match TRBD2. The CDR3 contains 16 residues. V lost 0 bases to trimming and J lost 7 bases; unmatched junction nucleotides: 6. Germline V gives CDR1 DFQATT, CDR2 SNEGSKA (reference sequence). The CDR3 DNA follows: TGCAGTGCTAGAGATCTTCTAGCGGGGGGGTTCGGGGAGCTGTTTTTT. Translation: CSARDLLAGGFGELFF.

There are many counts of this clonotype. The genes are TRBV5-5 and TRBJ2-1; D perhaps matches TRBD1 (6 bases). V shed 4 bases and J shed 0 bases, with 14 bases lying between them. The CDR3 is 16 amino acids. Germline V CDR1 and CDR2: SGHKS, YYEKEE (reference sequence). In DNA form, the CDR3 reads TGTGCCAGCAGCGGAACCACAGGGAGCTCCTACAATGAGCAGTTCTTC. It is translated as CASSGTTGSSYNEQFF.

This clonotype turned up a few times. The gene calls are TRBV5-1 and TRBJ2-2; D is possibly TRBD1 (6 bases). The germline V and J ends were trimmed by 2 bases and 1 base, with 12 bases remaining between them. In germline, CDR1 is SGHRS, CDR2 YFSETQ. The CDR3 sequence is 16 residues long. CDR3: CASSFVPDRNTGELFF. CDR3 DNA: TGCGCCAGCAGCTTTGTCCCGGACAGGAACACCGGGGAGCTGTTTTTT.

This chain joins TRBV7-8 and TRBJ1-2; weak D call: TRBD1 (6 bases). This CDR3 has 11 residues. The germline V gene has CDR1 SGHVS and CDR2 FQNEAQ. CDR3 DNA: TGTGCAATTTCTAGGGGGAGTGGCTACACCTTC. Encoded protein: CAISRGSGYTF.

Concerning this clonotype itself: A much larger clonotype is one base distant, so this may be a read error. The conserved final phenylalanine or tryptophan is absent from the CDR3, which likely points to a read error. The chain couples TRBV5-1 to TRBJ2-7; 8 nucleotides line up with TRBD1. V lost 4 bases and J lost 3; bases outside the gene matches: 9. The CDR3 has 15 residues. Germline V lookup: CDR1 SGHRS, CDR2 YFSETQ. In DNA form, the CDR3 reads TGCGCCAGCAGCCTAACGGGACAGGCAAGCTACGAGCAGTACTGC. Protein sequence: CASSLTGQASYEQYC.